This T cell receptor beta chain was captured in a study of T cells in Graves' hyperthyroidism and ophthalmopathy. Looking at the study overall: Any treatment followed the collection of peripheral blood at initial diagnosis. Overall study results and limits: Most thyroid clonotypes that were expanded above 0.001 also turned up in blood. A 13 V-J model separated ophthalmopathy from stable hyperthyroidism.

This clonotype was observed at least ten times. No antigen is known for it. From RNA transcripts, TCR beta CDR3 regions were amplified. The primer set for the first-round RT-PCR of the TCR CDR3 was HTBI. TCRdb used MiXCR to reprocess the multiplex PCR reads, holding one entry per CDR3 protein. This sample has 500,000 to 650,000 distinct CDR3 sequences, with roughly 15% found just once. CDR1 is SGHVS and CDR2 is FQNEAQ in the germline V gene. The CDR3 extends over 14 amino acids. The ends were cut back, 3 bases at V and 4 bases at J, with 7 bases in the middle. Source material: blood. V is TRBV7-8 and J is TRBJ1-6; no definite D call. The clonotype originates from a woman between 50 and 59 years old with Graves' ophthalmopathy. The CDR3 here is CASSLDGYNSPLHF. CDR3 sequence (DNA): TGTGCCAGCAGCTTGGACGGATATAATTCACCCCTCCACTTT.